This T cell receptor beta chain originates from a study of molecular identifiers for immune sequencing clone quantification. TCRdb re-called the PCR reads through MiXCR, storing one row per CDR3 protein. In the table there are about 510,000 distinct CDR3 sequences, over 20% of which are singletons. The CDR3 totals 17 residues. V lost 6 bases to trimming and J lost 6 bases, with 24 bases between them. A note on this clonotype: A read error is possible here, since a much larger clone lies one base away. No conserved phenylalanine or tryptophan ends this CDR3, so it is likely a read error.

The sequencing input was naive CD8+ T cells from blood, with Jurkat cell RNA spiked in. The subset: FACS-sorted CD8+CD4-CCR7+CD45RA+ naive T cells. This clonotype was obtained from a human donor in good health. Some libraries in this study had Jurkat cell RNA spiked in. This chain joins TRBV12-3 or TRBV12-4 and TRBJ1-3; D is uncertain. The CDR3 is CASRPPMMGVEKNTIYL. DNA for the CDR3: TGTGCCAGCAGACCTCCCATGATGGGAGTAGAGAAAAACACCATATATCTT.